The 20 T cell receptor beta chains below were found in one sample sequenced in a study of blood T cell repertoires in COVID-19. The table came from immunoSEQ multiplex PCR; TCRdb's copy has only in-frame clones and leaves some out. The repertoire holds 210,000 or so clones, with over 75% as singletons. The material sequenced was peripheral blood. The receptors shown here come from a woman aged 40-49 years with acute or convalescent COVID-19.

This clone has a single count. This chain connects TRBV24-1 to TRBJ2-1; D gene unclear. The CDR3 has 15 residues. Germline lookup yields CDR1 KGHDR and CDR2 SFDVKD. Between the trimmed V and J ends, which lost 3 bases and 7 bases, there was a span of 15 bases. DNA for the CDR3: TGTGCCACCAGTGATCCAGACTCGAAGGATAATGAGCAGTTCTTC. It yields the protein CATSDPDSKDNEQFF.

The chain uses TRBV2 and TRBJ1-1; D perhaps matches TRBD1 (5 bases). Germline CDR1 and CDR2: SNHLY and FYNNEI. This CDR3 spans 13 amino acids. Trimming took 6 bases from V and 1 from J, leaving 9 bases between them. This CDR3 reads CASSRQQNTEAFF. CDR3 nucleotide sequence: TGTGCCAGCAGCAGACAGCAGAACACTGAAGCTTTCTTT.

The genes are TRBV15 and TRBJ2-7; 7 nucleotides match TRBD1. CDR1 LNHNV and CDR2 YYDKDF come from the germline V gene (reference sequence). Trimming removed 3 bases from V and 7 bases from J; junction bases left unmatched: 12. The CDR3 has 15 residues. The chain's CDR3 is CATSRRQGLAREQYV. The CDR3, as DNA: TGTGCCACCAGCAGGCGACAGGGTTTAGCGCGGGAGCAGTACGTC.

The genes are TRBV7-8 and TRBJ2-1; TRBD2 matches at 9 bases. CDR3 length: 18 residues. V shed 1 base, J shed 5 bases, and the junction held 12 bases outside the gene matches. Per the germline V gene, CDR1 is SGHVS and CDR2 is FQNEAQ. The CDR3 DNA sequence: TGTGCCAGCAGCTTAGTGGTACGGCGGCGGGGGGGTCACAATGAGCAGTTCTTC. This translates into CASSLVVRRRGGHNEQFF.

This clone has just one count. The chain joins TRBV19 to TRBJ1-6; D ambiguous. CDR3 size: 15 residues. The ends were cut back, 3 bases at V and 6 bases at J, with 12 bases in the middle. Germline V lookup: CDR1 LNHDA, CDR2 SQIVND (reference sequence). This chain's CDR3 is CASSIRRGGNSPLHF. DNA of the CDR3: TGTGCCAGTAGTATCCGTCGGGGAGGTAATTCACCCCTCCACTTT.

The J gene is TRBJ2-1, the V gene TRBV11-2; TRBD2 agrees at 14 bases. The CDR3 spans 14 residues. From germline, CDR1 is SGHAT and CDR2 FQNNGV. V shed 4 bases, J shed 13 bases, and the junction held 6 bases outside the gene matches. In nucleotides, the CDR3 is TGTGCCAGCAGCTCGACTAGCGGGGGGGCCCGTCAGTTCTTC. Amino acids: CASSSTSGGARQFF.

In its sample, this clone was seen a few times. The J gene is TRBJ1-2, the V gene TRBV21-1; TRBD1, the D gene given by the table, was not confirmed from the DNA. TRBV21-1 is shown as a pseudogene. This CDR3 comprises 17 residues. CDR3 region: CASSKEGTVGGEDGYTF. The CDR3 DNA follows: TGTGCCAGCAGCAAAGAGGGGACAGTAGGGGGAGAAGATGGCTACACCTTC.

The J gene is TRBJ1-2, the V gene TRBV6-5; 7 positions match TRBD1. The junction had 8 bases not matched to a gene; V was cut back by 0 bases and J by 4 bases. Germline CDR1 MNHEY, CDR2 SVGAGI. The CDR3 totals 16 residues. As DNA, the CDR3 is TGTGCCAGCAGTTACTCCGCGACAGGGAATCTCTATGGCTACACCTTC. It translates to CASSYSATGNLYGYTF.

The chain combines TRBV9 with TRBJ1-2; 7 bases are shared with TRBD1. The V gene's germline CDR1 is SGDLS and CDR2 YYNGEE. With 4 bases clipped from V and 2 bases from J, the junction kept 8 bases outside the gene matches. The CDR3 is 15 residues long. CDR3 in amino acids: CASSPTGTENYGYTF. CDR3 nucleotide sequence: TGTGCCAGCAGCCCGACCGGGACAGAGAACTATGGCTACACCTTC.

The chain couples TRBV28 to TRBJ1-6; weak D call: TRBD1 (5 bases). This CDR3 is 15 amino acids long. The germline V gene encodes CDR1 MDHEN and CDR2 SYDVKM. V lost 5 bases and J 4 bases, leaving 12 bases between the germline ends. The CDR3 here is CASSPDILYNSPLHF. The CDR3 DNA follows: TGTGCCAGCAGTCCGGACATACTATATAATTCACCCCTCCACTTT.

The chain recombines TRBV2 with TRBJ1-1; 8 bases map to TRBD1. Trimming removed 5 bases from V and 3 bases from J; junction bases left unmatched: 11. The CDR3 totals 16 residues. From germline, CDR1 is SNHLY and CDR2 FYNNEI. The CDR3 loop reads CASSPSPGGADTEAFF. The CDR3, as DNA: TGTGCCAGCAGTCCTTCGCCAGGGGGCGCGGACACTGAAGCTTTCTTT. Drawing the rest from reference TRBV2 and TRBJ1-1, the complete variable domain is EPEVTQTPSHQVTQMGQEVILRCVPISNHLYFYWYRQILGQKVEFLVSFYNNEISEKSEIFDDQFSVERPDGSNFTLKIRSTKLEDSAMYFCASSPSPGGADTEAFFGQGTRLTVV.

The chain uses TRBV2 and TRBJ1-2; D might be TRBD1 (5 bases). The CDR3 is 12 amino acids. Trimming removed 6 bases at V and 5 bases at J, with 10 bases between. The germline CDR1 and CDR2 sequences are SNHLY and FYNNEI. CDR3 residues: CASREQGYGYTF. The CDR3 DNA follows: TGTGCCAGCAGGGAGCAGGGATATGGCTACACCTTC.

In DNA form, the CDR3 reads TGTGCCTGGAGTGGATTTGGGGCGGGGGGCTACACCTTC. It specifies CAWSGFGAGGYTF. This sequence joins TRBV30 and TRBJ1-2; tentatively, D is TRBD1 (5 bases). Germline-derived CDR1 and CDR2 are GTSNPN and SVGIG (reference sequence). CDR3 length equals 13 residues. V dropped 1 base and J dropped 8 bases, with 14 bases sitting between them.

This chain joins TRBV6-5 and TRBJ2-1; TRBD2 matches at 9 bases. V was clipped by 6 bases and J by 8 bases; unmatched bases: 2. Per the germline V gene, CDR1 is MNHEY and CDR2 is SVGAGI. CDR3 length equals 12 residues. In DNA, the CDR3 is TGTGCCAGCAGAGCGGGGGGCGATGAGCAGTTCTTC. Translated, it gives CASRAGGDEQFF.

The CDR3 bases are TGTGCCAGCAGTGAAGGACTAGCGGAATACTACGAGCAGTACGTC. It is translated as CASSEGLAEYYEQYV. The chain is built from TRBV2 and TRBJ2-7; 9 bases match TRBD2. The CDR3 loop spans 15 amino acids. CDR1 is SNHLY, CDR2 FYNNEI, per germline. J lost 3 bases, V lost 1 base, and 4 bases had no gene match.

This clone was seen a single time. Here the CDR3 reads CASSDYRVHGYTF. As DNA, the CDR3 is TGTGCCAGCAGCGACTACAGGGTCCATGGCTACACCTTC. The J gene is TRBJ1-2, the V gene TRBV2; tentatively, D is TRBD1 (6 bases). This CDR3 is 13 amino acids long. The germline CDR1 and CDR2 sequences are SNHLY and FYNNEI. V was clipped by 6 bases and J by 6 bases, with 14 bases between them.

The chain links TRBV30 to TRBJ1-4, with TRBD1 identical over 8 bases. The V segment lost 3 bases and the J segment 10 bases; nucleotides outside the gene matches: 10. The CDR3 length is 14 residues. From germline, CDR1 is GTSNPN and CDR2 SVGIG (reference sequence). CDR3: CAWSERQGRGKLFF. DNA for the CDR3: TGTGCCTGGAGCGAAAGACAGGGGCGAGGAAAACTGTTTTTT.

The CDR3 DNA follows: TGTGCCAGCAGTGAATTGGTCTCCGAGGCAGTCAATCAGCCCCAGCATTTT. Amino acids: CASSELVSEAVNQPQHF. This rearrangement joins TRBV2 to TRBJ1-5; D remains ambiguous. CDR3 length: 17 residues. The germline CDR1 and CDR2 sequences are SNHLY and FYNNEI. Trimming took off 2 bases at V and 3 bases at J, with 17 bases between the two ends. Looking up the rest from reference TRBV2 and TRBJ1-5 gives the full variable domain: EPEVTQTPSHQVTQMGQEVILRCVPISNHLYFYWYRQILGQKVEFLVSFYNNEISEKSEIFDDQFSVERPDGSNFTLKIRSTKLEDSAMYFCASSELVSEAVNQPQHFGDGTRLSIL.

The rearrangement uses TRBV5-8 and TRBJ1-4; 10 nucleotides line up with TRBD1. This CDR3 is built from 15 residues. Germline V gene data show CDR1 as SGHTS and CDR2 as YDEGEE. With V trimmed by 2 bases and J by 7 bases, 5 bases remained unmatched. In DNA, the CDR3 is TGTGCCAGCAGCTTCGGGGACAGGGGCAGTGAAAAACTGTTTTTT. Its translation is CASSFGDRGSEKLFF.

The chain carries TRBV11-3 and TRBJ2-3; D remains ambiguous. V lost 1 base and J 4 bases, leaving 9 bases between the germline ends. Germline V CDR1 and CDR2: SGHNT, YENEEA. The CDR3 extends over 14 amino acids. Here the CDR3 DNA reads TGTGCCAGCAGCTTAGGTGGTAGCTCAGATACGCAGTATTTT. Encoded protein: CASSLGGSSDTQYF.